This TCR beta chain comes out of a study of blood T cell repertoires in COVID-19. Libraries were prepared by immunoSEQ multiplex PCR; TCRdb keeps only in-frame clonotypes and omits some of them. The repertoire holds 65,000 to 85,000 clones, approximately 90% seen once, with 2.7% in the top ten. The germline V and J ends were trimmed by 3 bases and 2 bases, with 10 bases remaining between them. In germline, CDR1 is KGHSH, CDR2 LQKENI. The CDR3 consists of 14 residues. The chain is built from TRBV18 and TRBJ2-5; D is possibly TRBD1 (5 bases). This TCR derives from a man aged 50 or older with acute or convalescent COVID-19. What was sequenced was peripheral blood. CDR3 residues: CASSPLTGQETQYF. CDR3 bases: TGTGCCAGCTCACCGCTAACAGGACAAGAGACCCAGTACTTC. Variable domain in full (rest from reference TRBV18 and TRBJ2-5): NAGVMQNPRHLVRRRGQEARLRCSPMKGHSHVYWYRQLPEEGLKFMVYLQKENIIDESGMPKERFSAEFPKEGPSILRIQQVVRGDSAAYFCASSPLTGQETQYFGPGTRLLVL.